The 18 T cell receptor beta chains below come from one sample, sequenced in a study of T cells in Graves' hyperthyroidism and ophthalmopathy. Researchers amplified the TCR beta CDR3 regions from RNA transcripts. The HTBI set primed first-round TCR CDR3 RT-PCR. A single record per CDR3 protein comes from TCRdb applying MiXCR to the multiplex PCR reads. This sample has almost 350,000 distinct CDR3 sequences, with approximately 18% found just once. Sequences were obtained from blood. All receptors come from a woman in her 40s with Graves' ophthalmopathy.

Details on this clonotype: A clone one base away is much larger, so this may be a read error. The chain employs TRBV14 and TRBJ1-5, with D uncertain. The CDR3 is 13 amino acids. Germline CDR1 and CDR2: SGHDN and FVKESK. In DNA, the CDR3 is TGTGCCAGCGGCCAATCCTCTGGCCAGCCCCAGCATTTT. Translation: CASGQSSGQPQHF. Full variable domain (outside the CDR3, taken from reference TRBV14 and TRBJ1-5): EAGVTQFPSHSVIEKGQTVTLRCDPISGHDNLYWYRRVMGKEIKFLLHFVKESKQDESGMPNNRFLAERTGGTYSTLKVQPAELEDSGVYFCASGQSSGQPQHFGDGTRLSIL.

This clonotype was counted many times. The chain combines TRBV6-5 with TRBJ1-1, with D unresolved. Looked up from germline, CDR1 is MNHEY and CDR2 is SVGAGI. This CDR3 is built from 14 residues. Deletions cut 2 bases from V and 0 bases from J, with 7 bases between. DNA of the CDR3: TGTGCCAGCAGTTACCAGAAGATGAACACTGAAGCTTTCTTT. Translated, it gives CASSYQKMNTEAFF.

At least ten counts were recorded for this clonotype. The gene calls are TRBV6-5 and TRBJ2-7; 8 bases are a match to TRBD1. CDR1 is MNHEY, CDR2 SVGAGI, per germline. V lost 2 bases and J lost 5; bases outside the gene matches: 2. The length of the CDR3 is 13 residues. The DNA of the CDR3 is TGTGCCAGCAGTTACAGACAGGGGAACGAGCAGTACTTC. Its protein is CASSYRQGNEQYF.

This clonotype showed up many times. A single base separates this from a much larger clone, so it may be a read error. The rearrangement links TRBV28 to TRBJ2-5, with D perhaps matching TRBD2 (6 bases). The CDR3 totals 13 residues. Trimming left V 6 bases short and J 5 bases short, with 13 bases between. Germline loops: CDR1 MDHEN, CDR2 SYDVKM. The CDR3 region has the DNA TGTGCCAGCAGGCCCGGACGGGGGGAGACCCAGTACTTC. Encoded protein: CASRPGRGETQYF.

This clonotype was found many times. This chain connects TRBV12-3 or TRBV12-4 to TRBJ1-1, with no clear D. This CDR3 region has 15 residues. V was shortened by 5 bases and J by 0 bases, with 13 bases between the two germline ends. The CDR3, as DNA: TGTGCCAGCAGTCTTAGACGGATCCTGAACACTGAAGCTTTCTTT. It is translated as CASSLRRILNTEAFF.

This clonotype has at least ten counts. At one of its ends the junction is not consistent with the germline gene, which may arise from a read error. J is TRBJ2-7 and V is TRBV7-7; D is possibly TRBD1 (6 bases). Germline values: CDR1 SSHAT, CDR2 FNYEAQ (reference sequence). This CDR3 region has 14 residues. Here the CDR3 reads CASSPSAGAHEQYF. In DNA, the CDR3 is TGTGCTAGCAGCCCCTCCGCAGGGGCCCACGAGCAGTACTTC.

Many counts were recorded for this clonotype. The chain is built from TRBV25-1 and TRBJ1-1, with a possible D match to TRBD1 (6 bases). Germline V gene data show CDR1 as MGHDK and CDR2 as SYGVNS. The CDR3 sequence is 16 residues long. The V end was cut by 3 bases, the J end by 7 bases, with 21 bases between. Here the CDR3 reads CASSDLGHGKGDEAFF. The CDR3 DNA reads TGTGCCAGCAGTGACCTGGGACACGGTAAAGGGGATGAAGCTTTCTTT.

This clonotype appeared many times. The chain uses TRBV6-2 or TRBV6-3 and TRBJ2-3, with 8 bases identical to TRBD2. V was clipped by 2 bases and J by 5 bases; unmatched bases: 12. CDR3 length: 17 amino acids. Germline CDR1 is MNHEY and CDR2 is SVGEGT. CDR3 sequence (DNA): TGTGCCAGCAGTTACGATTCCGGGGGGGGTGTACTAGATACGCAGTATTTT. This sequence encodes CASSYDSGGGVLDTQYF.

This clonotype was seen at least ten times. V and J are TRBV6-1 and TRBJ1-5; no clear D gene. The CDR3 has 15 amino acids. Trimming left V 1 base short and J 4 bases short, with 11 bases between. The germline CDR1 and CDR2 sequences are MNHNS and SASEGT. The CDR3 loop reads CASSEGSLQNQPQHF. The CDR3 DNA is TGTGCCAGCAGTGAAGGGTCTCTCCAGAATCAGCCCCAGCATTTT.

This clonotype was found many times. This chain links TRBV19 with TRBJ2-7, with TRBD1 matching over 9 bases. Trimming took 3 bases from V and 4 from J; bases not matched to a gene: 7. The CDR3 is 15 amino acids. Germline V gene lookup returns CDR1 LNHDA and CDR2 SQIVND (reference sequence). The CDR3 spells CASSMSGTGRYEQYF. CDR3 DNA sequence: TGTGCCAGTAGTATGTCCGGGACAGGGCGGTACGAGCAGTACTTC.

The chain recombines TRBV7-6 with TRBJ2-7; possible D gene TRBD1, 5 bases. Germline loops: CDR1 SGHVS, CDR2 FNYEAQ. V was clipped by 4 bases and J by 7 bases, with 17 bases between them. This CDR3 is built from 14 residues. CDR3 nucleotide sequence: TGTGCCAGCAGCTCCTCCTTGGGTAGGGGTGAGCAGTACTTC. This encodes CASSSSLGRGEQYF.

This chain joins TRBV5-1 and TRBJ1-2; D ambiguous. The CDR3 consists of 14 residues. CDR1 and CDR2 (germline): SGHRS, YFSETQ. V was shortened by 0 bases and J by 4 bases, with 10 bases between the two germline ends. CDR3 sequence (DNA): TGCGCCAGCAGCTTGGACACAGCCTCCTATGGCTACACCTTC. Translating gives CASSLDTASYGYTF.

This clonotype was recorded many times. The rearrangement joins TRBV6-4 to TRBJ2-2, with a weak D call TRBD2 (6 bases). The V gene lost 4 bases and the J gene lost 4 bases, with 13 bases spanning the gap. The germline gives CDR1 MRHNA, CDR2 SNTAGT. The CDR3 is 15 residues long. The CDR3 DNA reads as TGTGCCAGCAGTGCGTTAGCGGCGTCCACCGGGGAGCTGTTTTTT. It translates to CASSALAASTGELFF.

This clonotype was counted many times. V usage is TRBV29-1 and J usage is TRBJ2-7; D is undetermined. Germline V gene lookup returns CDR1 SQVTM and CDR2 ANQGSEA. The CDR3 consists of 12 residues. The V and J ends lost 0 bases and 2 bases respectively, with 5 bases between them. This CDR3 reads CSVEDPAYEQYF. The CDR3 nucleotides read TGCAGCGTTGAAGACCCAGCCTACGAGCAGTACTTC.

The chain uses TRBV2 and TRBJ2-4; perhaps D is TRBD1 or TRBD2 (5 bases each). V lost 2 bases and J 2 bases, leaving 19 bases between the germline ends. This CDR3 comprises 18 residues. The V gene's germline CDR1 is SNHLY and CDR2 FYNNEI. This CDR3 reads CASSEMGDRAATKNIQYF. CDR3 DNA: TGTGCCAGCAGTGAAATGGGGGATCGCGCGGCAACCAAAAACATTCAGTACTTC. Together with reference TRBV2 and TRBJ2-4, the CDR3 gives the full variable domain: EPEVTQTPSHQVTQMGQEVILRCVPISNHLYFYWYRQILGQKVEFLVSFYNNEISEKSEIFDDQFSVERPDGSNFTLKIRSTKLEDSAMYFCASSEMGDRAATKNIQYFGAGTRLSVL.

This clonotype has ten or more counts. The rearrangement joins TRBV6-2 or TRBV6-3 to TRBJ2-7; maybe TRBD1 (6 bases). Germline V gene data show CDR1 as MNHEY and CDR2 as SVGEGT. V was pared by 6 bases and J by 2 bases, with 17 bases between. There are 15 residues in the CDR3. The CDR3 reads CASRSRTAPAYEQYF. The CDR3 DNA sequence: TGTGCCAGCAGATCCCGGACAGCTCCCGCCTACGAGCAGTACTTC.

This clonotype was counted many times. The chain has TRBV7-3 and TRBJ2-2; D is perhaps TRBD2 (5 bases). Per the germline V gene, CDR1 is SGHTA and CDR2 is FQGTGA. The V gene lost 5 bases and the J gene lost 5 bases, with 21 bases spanning the gap. The CDR3 extends over 17 amino acids. DNA for the CDR3: TGTGCCAGCAGCCTTGTTGAGGGCCTCTTAGAAACCGGGGAGCTGTTTTTT. Protein product: CASSLVEGLLETGELFF.

This clonotype was observed at least ten times. The rearrangement joins TRBV14 to TRBJ2-2; possible D gene TRBD2, 6 bases. The CDR3 length is 17 residues. CDR1 is SGHDN and CDR2 is FVKESK in the germline V gene. V was pared by 3 bases and J by 4 bases, with 18 bases between. In DNA, the CDR3 is TGTGCCAGCAGCCATTATAGCGGTCATAGGGCCACCGGGGAGCTGTTTTTT. Its translation is CASSHYSGHRATGELFF.